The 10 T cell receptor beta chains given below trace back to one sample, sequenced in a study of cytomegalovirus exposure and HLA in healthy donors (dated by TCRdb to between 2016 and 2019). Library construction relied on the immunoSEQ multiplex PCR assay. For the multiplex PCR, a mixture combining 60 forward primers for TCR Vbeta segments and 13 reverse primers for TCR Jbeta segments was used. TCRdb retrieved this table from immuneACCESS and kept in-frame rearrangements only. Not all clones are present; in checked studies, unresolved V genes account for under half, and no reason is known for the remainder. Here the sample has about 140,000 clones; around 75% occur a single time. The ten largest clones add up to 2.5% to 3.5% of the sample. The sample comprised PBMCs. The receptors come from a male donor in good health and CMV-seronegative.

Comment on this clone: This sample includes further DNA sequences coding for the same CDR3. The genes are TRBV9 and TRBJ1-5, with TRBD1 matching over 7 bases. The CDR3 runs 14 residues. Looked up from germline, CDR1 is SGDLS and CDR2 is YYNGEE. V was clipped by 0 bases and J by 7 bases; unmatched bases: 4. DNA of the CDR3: TGTGCCAGCAGCGTAGGCCAGGGGGGCCAGCCCCAGCATTTT. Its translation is CASSVGQGGQPQHF.

CDR3 sequence (DNA): TGTGCCAGCACCCCCGGGACAGGGTGGAACACCGGGGAGCTGTTTTTT. This gives the protein CASTPGTGWNTGELFF. V gene TRBV28 combines with J gene TRBJ2-2, with TRBD1 matching over 9 bases. Germline trimming cut 7 bases from V and 1 base from J; bases unmatched to any gene: 7. CDR1 is MDHEN, CDR2 SYDVKM, per germline. This CDR3 is built from 16 residues.

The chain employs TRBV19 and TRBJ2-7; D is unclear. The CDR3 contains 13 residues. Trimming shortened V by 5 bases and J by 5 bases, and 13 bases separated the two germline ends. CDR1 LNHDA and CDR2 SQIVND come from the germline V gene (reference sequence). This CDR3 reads CASSPLYSDEQYF. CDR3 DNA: TGTGCCAGTAGTCCCCTTTATTCCGACGAGCAGTACTTC. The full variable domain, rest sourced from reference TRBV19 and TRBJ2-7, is DGGITQSPKYLFRKEGQNVTLSCEQNLNHDAMYWYRQDPGQGLRLIYYSQIVNDFQKGDIAEGYSVSREKKESFPLTVTSAQKNPTAFYLCASSPLYSDEQYFGPGTRLTVT.

CDR3 amino acids: CASSTYRGRDTEAFF. CDR3 DNA: TGTGCCAGCAGCACGTATCGGGGTCGGGACACTGAAGCTTTCTTT. V is TRBV7-8 and J is TRBJ1-1; D is unclear. The CDR3 covers 15 residues. The V end lost 5 bases, the J end lost 3 bases, and 16 bases lay between the germline ends. CDR1 and CDR2 from the germline V gene are SGHVS and FQNEAQ.

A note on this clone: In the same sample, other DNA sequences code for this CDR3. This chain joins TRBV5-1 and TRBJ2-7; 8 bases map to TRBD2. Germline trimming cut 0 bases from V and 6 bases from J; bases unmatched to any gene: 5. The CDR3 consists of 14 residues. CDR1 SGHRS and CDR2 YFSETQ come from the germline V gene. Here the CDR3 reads CASSLGGGRGEQYF. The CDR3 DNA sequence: TGCGCCAGCAGCTTGGGCGGGGGGCGCGGCGAGCAGTACTTC.

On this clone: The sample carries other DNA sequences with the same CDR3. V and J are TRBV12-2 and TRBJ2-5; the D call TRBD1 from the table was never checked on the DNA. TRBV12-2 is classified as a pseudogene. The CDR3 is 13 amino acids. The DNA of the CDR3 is TGCGCAAGTCGCCCCACAGGGGGGGAGACCCAGTACTTC. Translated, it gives CASRPTGGETQYF.

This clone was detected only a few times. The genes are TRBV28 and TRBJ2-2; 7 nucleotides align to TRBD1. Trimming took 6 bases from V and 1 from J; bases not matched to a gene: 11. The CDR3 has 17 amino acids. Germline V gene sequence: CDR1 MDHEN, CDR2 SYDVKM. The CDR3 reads CASSYPTTGRNTGELFF. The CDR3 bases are TGTGCCAGCAGCTATCCCACGACAGGGAGGAACACCGGGGAGCTGTTTTTT.

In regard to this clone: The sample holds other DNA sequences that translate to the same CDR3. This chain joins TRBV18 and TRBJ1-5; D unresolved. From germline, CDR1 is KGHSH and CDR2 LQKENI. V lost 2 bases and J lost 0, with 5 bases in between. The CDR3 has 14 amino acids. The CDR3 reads CASSPGSSNQPQHF. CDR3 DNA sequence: TGTGCCAGCTCACCAGGCAGTAGCAATCAGCCCCAGCATTTT.

The CDR3 region is CASSRTGNNEKLFF. CDR3 in DNA: TGCGCCAGCAGCCGGACAGGGAATAATGAAAAACTGTTTTTT. This sequence joins TRBV4-1 and TRBJ1-4, with 8 bases matching TRBD1. In germline, CDR1 is MGHRA, CDR2 YSYEKL. V lost 4 bases and J lost 4; bases outside the gene matches: 2. This CDR3 contains 14 residues.

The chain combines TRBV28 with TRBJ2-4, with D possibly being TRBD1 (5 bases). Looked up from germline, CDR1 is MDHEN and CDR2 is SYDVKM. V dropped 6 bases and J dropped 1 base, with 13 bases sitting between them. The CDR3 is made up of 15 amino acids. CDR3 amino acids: CASSLAGPAKNIQYF. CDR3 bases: TGTGCCAGCAGCCTGGCAGGGCCCGCCAAAAACATTCAGTACTTC.